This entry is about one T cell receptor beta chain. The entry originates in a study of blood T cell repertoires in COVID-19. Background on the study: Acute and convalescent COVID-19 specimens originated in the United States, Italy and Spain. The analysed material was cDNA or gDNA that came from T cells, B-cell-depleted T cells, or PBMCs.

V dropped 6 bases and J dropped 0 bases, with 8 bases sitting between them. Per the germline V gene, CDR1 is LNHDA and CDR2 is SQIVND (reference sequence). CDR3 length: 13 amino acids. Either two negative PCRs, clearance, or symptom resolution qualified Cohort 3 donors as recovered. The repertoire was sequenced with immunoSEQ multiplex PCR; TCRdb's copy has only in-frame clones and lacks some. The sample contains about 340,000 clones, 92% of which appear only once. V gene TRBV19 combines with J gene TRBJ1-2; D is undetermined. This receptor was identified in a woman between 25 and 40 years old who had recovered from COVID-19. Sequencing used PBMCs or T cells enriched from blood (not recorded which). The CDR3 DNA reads TGTGCCAGTAGAAAACAGTCTAACTATGGCTACACCTTC. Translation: CASRKQSNYGYTF.